Each of the 12 T cell receptor beta chains below was sequenced from the same sample in a study of blood T cell repertoires in COVID-19. The data were produced by immunoSEQ multiplex PCR, yet TCRdb's version contains in-frame clones alone and is incomplete. The sample shows about 15,000 clones, approximately 84% of them seen only once. The sequenced sample consisted of peripheral blood. These receptors came from a human donor in a cohort sampled during active COVID-19.

V and J are TRBV18 and TRBJ2-7; 7 bases map to TRBD1. V dropped 2 bases and J dropped 2; count of bases not matched to a gene: 3. CDR1 KGHSH and CDR2 LQKENI come from the germline V gene. This CDR3 region has 14 residues. Here the CDR3 reads CASSPSGQAYEQYF. CDR3 sequence (DNA): TGTGCCAGCTCACCAAGCGGACAGGCCTACGAGCAGTACTTC.

This clone was detected once. The rearrangement joins TRBV15 to TRBJ1-2, with 8 bases lining up with TRBD1. Per germline, CDR1 LNHNV and CDR2 YYDKDF (reference sequence). The V segment lost 4 bases and the J segment 8 bases; nucleotides outside the gene matches: 9. This CDR3 region has 14 residues. CDR3 amino acids: CATSINRGTDGYTF. The CDR3 DNA reads as TGTGCCACCAGCATCAACAGGGGGACCGACGGCTACACCTTC.

The J gene is TRBJ1-6, the V gene TRBV28, with TRBD1 as a possible D gene (5 bases). The V gene's germline CDR1 is MDHEN and CDR2 SYDVKM. This CDR3 is built from 14 residues. Trimming removed 3 bases from V and 6 bases from J, with 9 bases in between. CDR3 sequence: CASSFRVRNSPLHF. Here the CDR3 DNA reads TGTGCCAGCAGTTTCAGGGTCCGTAATTCACCCCTCCACTTT.

For the CDR3, the DNA is TGCAGCGCTGGACAGGGTCTGTACAATGAGCAGTTCTTC. This encodes CSAGQGLYNEQFF. The chain couples TRBV29-1 to TRBJ2-1; the match to TRBD1 covers 8 bases. Germline V lookup: CDR1 SQVTM, CDR2 ANQGSEA. This CDR3 contains 13 residues. V trimming: 7 bases; J trimming: 4 bases; junction bases outside the gene matches: 6.

This clone was seen just once. V gene TRBV10-3 combines with J gene TRBJ1-2, with TRBD1 identical over 10 bases. The CDR3 sequence is 14 residues long. Per germline, CDR1 ENHRY and CDR2 SYGVKD. The V gene end was trimmed by 7 bases and the J gene end by 1 base; junction bases not matched to a gene: 3. The CDR3, as DNA: TGTGCCATCATGGGGGACAGGGGTAACTATGGCTACACCTTC. Protein product: CAIMGDRGNYGYTF.

V is TRBV19 and J is TRBJ1-5; 7 bases line up with TRBD1. Trimming cost V 6 bases and J 4 bases; bases outside gene matches: 6. CDR1 is LNHDA and CDR2 is SQIVND in the germline V gene (reference sequence). This CDR3 region has 14 residues. The CDR3 nucleotides are TGTGCCAGTAGCGGGACAGCTACAAATCAGCCCCAGCATTTT. This gives the protein CASSGTATNQPQHF.

This clone was detected only once. The chain couples TRBV7-9 to TRBJ2-3; D remains ambiguous. Germline V gene sequence: CDR1 SEHNR, CDR2 FQNEAQ (reference sequence). The V gene lost 6 bases and the J gene lost 4 bases, with 11 bases spanning the gap. The CDR3 is 13 amino acids. DNA for the CDR3: TGTGCCAGCAGTTCTGGGCGCGCAGATACGCAGTATTTT. This codes for CASSSGRADTQYF.

V and J are TRBV28 and TRBJ2-1; D is possibly TRBD1 (5 bases). The V gene lost 4 bases and the J gene lost 9 bases, with 10 bases spanning the gap. Germline CDR1 and CDR2: MDHEN and SYDVKM. CDR3 length equals 12 residues. CDR3 nucleotide sequence: TGTGCCAGCAGTTACGCAGGGTTTGAGCAGTTCTTC. It codes for CASSYAGFEQFF.

J is TRBJ2-5 and V is TRBV7-9; 14 bases are shared with TRBD2. V dropped 5 bases and J dropped 5; count of bases not matched to a gene: 4. The CDR3 runs to 15 residues. Germline V gene sequence: CDR1 SEHNR, CDR2 FQNEAQ (reference sequence). In nucleotides, the CDR3 is TGTGCCAGCAGCAGACTAGCGGGGGGGCCCGAGACCCAGTACTTC. It codes for CASSRLAGGPETQYF.

J is TRBJ2-1 and V is TRBV3-1 (or the pseudogene TRBV3-2), with D tentatively TRBD2 (6 bases). This CDR3 is 12 amino acids long. V lost 9 bases, J lost 10 bases, and 16 bases lay in between. The germline CDR1 and CDR2 sequences are LGHDT and YNNKEL (reference sequence). This CDR3 reads CASRGGAGEQFF. The CDR3, as DNA: TGTGCCAGTCGCGGAGGGGCTGGAGAGCAGTTCTTC.

This chain links TRBV19 with TRBJ2-7; 7 bases agree with TRBD1. Germline CDR1 is LNHDA and CDR2 is SQIVND (reference sequence). The CDR3 is 14 amino acids. The V and J ends lost 5 bases and 3 bases, in that order; junction bases with no gene match: 7. The CDR3: CASSDPGQFYEQYF. The CDR3 DNA sequence: TGTGCCAGTAGTGATCCGGGACAGTTCTACGAGCAGTACTTC.

The chain employs TRBV9 and TRBJ2-3; 10 nucleotides line up with TRBD1. J gave up 1 base and V 3 bases, and 11 bases lay outside the gene matches. Germline CDR1 reads SGDLS; CDR2 reads YYNGEE. The CDR3 has 18 residues. The CDR3 spells CASSEGDRGRMGTDTQYF. The CDR3 nucleotides are TGTGCCAGCAGCGAGGGGGACAGGGGCCGCATGGGCACAGATACGCAGTATTTT.